The T cell receptor beta chain described here comes from a study of T-cell memory formation after mild COVID-19. Study outcomes and limitations: Chiefly within CM and EM were the contracting CD4+ clones; CD8+ ones were within EMRA.

This CDR3 is built from 19 residues. Germline V gene lookup returns CDR1 SGHDN and CDR2 FVKESK. V lost 0 bases to trimming and J lost 0 bases; unmatched junction nucleotides: 8. This clonotype has ten or more counts. Its specificity is unknown. TCRdb redid the calling of the 5' RACE reads with MiXCR, one entry per CDR3 protein. The sample lists 14,000 to 15,000 distinct CDR3 sequences; about 20% were seen once. This sequence was found in a man aged 18-30 years who had mild COVID-19 (a few samples of this study predate the infection). Cell type and time point are not known. Sequencing was performed on PBMCs or a T cell subset sorted from them (not recorded which). The rearrangement links TRBV14 to TRBJ2-6, with 7 bases lining up with TRBD2. The CDR3 DNA reads TGTGCCAGCAGCCAAGATACGGGTCGGGACTACTCTGGGGCCAACGTCCTGACTTTC. Translating gives CASSQDTGRDYSGANVLTF.